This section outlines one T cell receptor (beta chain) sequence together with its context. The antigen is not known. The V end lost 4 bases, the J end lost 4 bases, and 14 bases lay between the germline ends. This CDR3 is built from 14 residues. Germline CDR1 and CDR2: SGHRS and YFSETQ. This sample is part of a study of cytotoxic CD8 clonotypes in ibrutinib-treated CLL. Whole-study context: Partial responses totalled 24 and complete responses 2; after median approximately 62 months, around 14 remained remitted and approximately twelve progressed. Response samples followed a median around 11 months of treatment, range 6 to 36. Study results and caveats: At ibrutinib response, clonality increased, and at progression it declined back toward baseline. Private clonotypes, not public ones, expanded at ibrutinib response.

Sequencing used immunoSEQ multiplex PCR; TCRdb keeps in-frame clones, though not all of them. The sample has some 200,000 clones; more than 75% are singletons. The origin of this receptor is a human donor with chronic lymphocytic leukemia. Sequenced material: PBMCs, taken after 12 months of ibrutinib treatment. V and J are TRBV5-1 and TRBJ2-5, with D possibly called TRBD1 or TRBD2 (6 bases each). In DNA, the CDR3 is TGCGCCAGCAGCCGAGGGGGGACGGGAGAGACCCAGTACTTC. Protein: CASSRGGTGETQYF.